This is a list of T cell receptor beta chains from one sample in a study of blood T cell repertoires in COVID-19. Here immunoSEQ multiplex PCR was the method, and the copy in TCRdb shows in-frame clones only, minus some. The table lists 100,000 to 150,000 clones, 81% of them singletons. The sequenced sample was peripheral blood. Receptor source: a young man with COVID-19, enrolled during active disease. The CDR3 runs from the conserved cysteine through the conserved F or W. D genes are given only for firm matches. Size values are once, few and many counts, or a class for expanded clones, and some rows have none.

.	TRBV30	TRBJ1-3	.	CAWFTGLAGNTIYF	TGTGCCTGGTTTACAGGGCTCGCTGGAAACACCATATATTTT
.	TRBV14	TRBJ1-4	.	CASSQDVGRGKLFF	TGTGCCAGCAGCCAAGATGTTGGACGGGGAAAACTGTTTTTT
.	TRBV18	TRBJ2-5	.	CASSPQGQETQYF	TGTGCCAGCTCACCACAGGGGCAAGAGACCCAGTACTTC
.	TRBV6-5	TRBJ1-5	few	CASGRGSNQPQHF	TGTGCCAGCGGTAGGGGAAGCAATCAGCCCCAGCATTTT
TRBD1	TRBV11-2	TRBJ1-1	few	CASSFTGGPPEAFF	TGTGCCAGCAGCTTCACAGGGGGCCCCCCTGAAGCTTTCTTT
.	TRBV5-6	TRBJ1-1	.	CASSLVNRNTEAFF	TGTGCCAGCAGCTTGGTTAACAGAAACACTGAAGCTTTCTTT
TRBD2	TRBV27	TRBJ2-2	few	CASSLFPGGGQDTGELFF	TGTGCCAGCAGTTTATTTCCCGGGGGGGGGCAGGACACCGGGGAGCTGTTTTTT
TRBD1	TRBV11-2	TRBJ1-4	.	CASSLPGQGDEKLFF	TGTGCCAGCAGCCTCCCGGGACAGGGGGATGAAAAACTGTTTTTT
TRBD1	TRBV15	TRBJ1-4	.	CATSRGADRGNEKLFF	TGTGCCACCAGCAGGGGAGCGGACAGGGGGAATGAAAAACTGTTTTTT
.	TRBV5-1	TRBJ1-2	.	CASSLDRSYGYTF	TGCGCCAGCAGCTTGGACAGGAGCTATGGCTACACCTTC
TRBD1	TRBV7-9	TRBJ2-2	.	CASSLDRGKNTGELFF	TGTGCCAGCTCCCTGGACAGGGGCAAGAACACCGGGGAGCTGTTTTTT
.	TRBV12-3/TRBV12-4	TRBJ2-7	.	CASSLGVTYEQYF	TGTGCCAGCAGTTTGGGCGTTACCTACGAGCAGTACTTC
TRBD2	TRBV5-4	TRBJ2-5	.	CASSLDAGGLAGGETQYF	TGTGCCAGCAGCTTGGATGCGGGGGGACTAGCGGGAGGGGAGACCCAGTACTTC
.	TRBV3-1/TRBV3-2	TRBJ2-2	.	CASSHVAVNTGELFF	TGTGCCAGCAGCCATGTAGCGGTGAACACCGGGGAGCTGTTTTTT
TRBD1	TRBV7-9	TRBJ1-2	.	CASSLGTQGNVYTF	TGTGCCAGCAGCTTAGGGACACAGGGGAACGTCTACACCTTC
TRBD1	TRBV11-3	TRBJ2-5	.	CASSLTGGRGQETQYF	TGTGCCAGCAGCTTGACAGGGGGCAGGGGTCAAGAGACCCAGTACTTC
TRBD1	TRBV10-3	TRBJ2-4	.	CAISPTGANKNIQYF	TGTGCCATCAGCCCAACAGGGGCCAACAAAAACATTCAGTACTTC
.	TRBV7-8	TRBJ1-6	.	CASSLGRVNNSPLHF	TGTGCCAGCAGCTTAGGGAGGGTAAATAATTCACCCCTCCACTTT
.	TRBV5-5	TRBJ2-2	.	CASSRGAGDGTGELFF	TGTGCCAGCAGTCGGGGGGCAGGGGACGGCACCGGGGAGCTGTTTTTT
.	TRBV7-6	TRBJ2-2	.	CASSLRRSGALAGELFF	TGTGCCAGCAGCTTACGGCGGAGCGGAGCGTTGGCCGGGGAGCTGTTTTTT
.	TRBV2	TRBJ1-1	.	CASDYLGAEAFF	TGTGCCAGCGATTATCTGGGGGCGGAAGCTTTCTTT
TRBD1	TRBV6-5	TRBJ2-5	.	CASRQTGAETQYF	TGTGCCAGCAGACAGACAGGGGCAGAGACCCAGTACTTC
TRBD2	TRBV7-9	TRBJ2-7	.	CASSGTIGEQYF	TGTGCCAGCAGCGGGACTATCGGCGAGCAGTACTTC
.	TRBV5-6	TRBJ2-2	.	CASSHPRTHTGELFF	TGTGCCAGCAGCCACCCCCGGACACACACCGGGGAGCTGTTTTTT
TRBD2	TRBV9	TRBJ2-1	.	CASSPLGTSGYEQFF	TGTGCCAGCAGTCCCTTGGGGACTAGCGGGTATGAGCAGTTCTTC
TRBD1	TRBV27	TRBJ2-7	once	CASSFSTGSYEQYF	TGTGCCAGCAGTTTTTCGACAGGGTCCTACGAGCAGTACTTC
TRBD2	TRBV3-1/TRBV3-2	TRBJ2-3	.	CASSHLSSGEDTQYF	TGTGCCAGCAGCCATTTGTCGAGCGGGGAGGATACGCAGTATTTT
.	TRBV7-9	TRBJ1-2	few	CASSLGPQGKGYGYTF	TGTGCCAGCAGCCTAGGCCCACAGGGAAAAGGCTATGGCTACACCTTC
.	TRBV5-1	TRBJ2-2	.	CASSTVTTGELFF	TGCGCCAGCAGCACAGTGACCACCGGGGAGCTGTTTTTT